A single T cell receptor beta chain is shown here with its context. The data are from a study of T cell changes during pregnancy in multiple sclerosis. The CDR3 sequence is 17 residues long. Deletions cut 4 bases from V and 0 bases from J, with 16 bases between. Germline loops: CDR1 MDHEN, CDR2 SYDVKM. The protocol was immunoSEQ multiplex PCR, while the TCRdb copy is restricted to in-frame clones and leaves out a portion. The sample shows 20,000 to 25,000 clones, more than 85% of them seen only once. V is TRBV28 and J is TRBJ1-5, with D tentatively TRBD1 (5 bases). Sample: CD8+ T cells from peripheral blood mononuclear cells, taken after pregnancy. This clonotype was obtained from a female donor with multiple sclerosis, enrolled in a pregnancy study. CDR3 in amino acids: CASSSIWGGRSNQPQHF. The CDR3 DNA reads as TGTGCCAGCAGTTCGATCTGGGGGGGACGTAGCAATCAGCCCCAGCATTTT.